The table lists the clone carrying this T cell receptor (beta chain) with a few counts. Original analysis: Counts of nucleated cells, estimated from reference gene primer amplification, were obtained. Data came from immunoSEQ multiplex PCR; TCRdb stores just in-frame clones and leaves some out. D and trimming were read from the DNA, whereas the V and J calls and clone size are those reported in that table. The profile covers about 210,000 clones, with around 87% appearing a single time and roughly 7.2% taken by the ten largest. The data were taken from a study of blood T cell repertoires in COVID-19. Background on the study: Recovered Cohort 3 donors showed two negative PCRs, clearance, or symptom resolution. Samples of COVID-19 (acute and convalescent) were obtained from the United States, Italy and Spain.

The CDR3 runs 16 residues. V lost 6 bases and J lost 3; bases outside the gene matches: 6. The germline V gene encodes CDR1 LGHDT and CDR2 YNNKEL (reference sequence). Source material: PBMCs or T cells enriched from blood (not recorded which). The source is a man under 40 in a cohort exposed to, infected with or recovered from COVID-19 (not recorded which). The rearrangement links TRBV3-1 (or the pseudogene TRBV3-2) to TRBJ2-5; 14 bases agree with TRBD2. CDR3 in DNA: TGTGCCAGCAGAGGTAGGGGACTAGCGGGGGAAGAGACCCAGTACTTC. It is translated as CASRGRGLAGEETQYF.